What follows are 7 T cell receptor beta chains derived from one specimen sequenced in a study of cytomegalovirus exposure and HLA in healthy donors. In the PCR, 60 Vbeta and 13 Jbeta primers were used. Assay: immunoSEQ multiplex PCR; the TCRdb copy retains only in-frame clones and omits some. Of 120,000 or so clones listed, less than 85% are singletons. Specimen: PBMCs. Receptors were obtained from a young man in good health and CMV-seropositive.

This clone was recorded a few times. The V call is TRBV25-1, the J call TRBJ2-1; the match to TRBD1 covers 7 bases. V dropped 5 bases and J dropped 3; count of bases not matched to a gene: 7. The CDR3 contains 15 residues. Germline V gives CDR1 MGHDK, CDR2 SYGVNS. The CDR3: CASSKSTGIYNEQFF. The DNA of the CDR3 is TGTGCCAGCAGTAAGTCGACAGGGATCTACAATGAGCAGTTCTTC.

The J gene is TRBJ2-7, the V gene TRBV5-1; no clear D. The length of the CDR3 is 14 residues. CDR1 and CDR2 (germline): SGHRS, YFSETQ. Trimming removed 0 bases from V and 1 base from J, with 8 bases in between. The CDR3: CASSLDSVSYEQYF. The CDR3 DNA sequence: TGCGCCAGCAGCTTGGACTCCGTTTCCTACGAGCAGTACTTC.

This clone was seen once. Within the sample, other DNA sequences also encode this same CDR3. V gene TRBV28 combines with J gene TRBJ2-1; tentatively, D is TRBD2 (7 bases). The germline V and J ends were trimmed by 6 bases and 7 bases, with 13 bases remaining between them. Germline lookup yields CDR1 MDHEN and CDR2 SYDVKM. CDR3 size: 13 residues. CDR3 nucleotide sequence: TGTGCCAGCAGAGGGGGGGGGAGGAATGAGCAGTTCTTC. Protein product: CASRGGGRNEQFF.

CDR3 region: CASSGAGYSYEQYF. Here the CDR3 DNA reads TGTGCCAGCAGCGGGGCAGGCTACTCCTACGAGCAGTACTTC. The V gene is TRBV9, the J gene TRBJ2-7; D is uncertain. V dropped 3 bases and J dropped 0 bases, with 10 bases sitting between them. Per the germline V gene, CDR1 is SGDLS and CDR2 is YYNGEE. CDR3 length: 14 residues.

This clone was detected once. The chain employs TRBV6-6 and TRBJ2-2, with TRBD1 as a possible D gene (6 bases). Trimming stripped 2 bases from V and 1 base from J, with 8 bases between. The CDR3 has 15 amino acids. Looked up from germline, CDR1 is MNHNY and CDR2 is SVGAGI (reference sequence). The CDR3 DNA reads as TGTGCCAGCAGTTACGACAGGAGGAACACCGGGGAGCTGTTTTTT. It specifies CASSYDRRNTGELFF.

The V call is TRBV29-1, the J call TRBJ2-7; 9 nucleotides line up with TRBD1. The CDR3 consists of 15 residues. Losses at the gene ends were 3 bases for V and 2 bases for J; bases not matched to a gene: 8. Germline V gene sequence: CDR1 SQVTM, CDR2 ANQGSEA. CDR3 sequence reads: CSVDWGTGKTYEQYF. The CDR3 nucleotides read TGCAGCGTTGACTGGGGGACAGGGAAGACCTACGAGCAGTACTTC.

This rearrangement joins TRBV28 to TRBJ2-7, with 10 positions matching TRBD1. CDR1 and CDR2 from the germline V gene are MDHEN and SYDVKM. The CDR3 contains 15 residues. V lost 6 bases to trimming and J lost 2 bases; unmatched junction nucleotides: 7. In nucleotides, the CDR3 is TGTGCCAGCAGCTCCGGGACAGGGGTTACCTACGAGCAGTACTTC. Translation gives CASSSGTGVTYEQYF.